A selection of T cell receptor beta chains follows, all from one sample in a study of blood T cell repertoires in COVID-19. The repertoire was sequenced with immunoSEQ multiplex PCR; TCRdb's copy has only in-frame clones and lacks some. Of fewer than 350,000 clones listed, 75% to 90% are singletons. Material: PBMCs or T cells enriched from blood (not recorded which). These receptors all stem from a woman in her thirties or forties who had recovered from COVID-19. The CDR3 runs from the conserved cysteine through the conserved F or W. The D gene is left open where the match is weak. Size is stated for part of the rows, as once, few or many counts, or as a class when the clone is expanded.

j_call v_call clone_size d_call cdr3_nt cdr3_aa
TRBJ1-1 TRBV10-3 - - TGTGCCATCAGCCGGGACACCACGAACACTGAAGCTTTCTTT CAISRDTTNTEAFF
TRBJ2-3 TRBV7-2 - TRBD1 TGTGCCAGCAGCTCCTCAGGACAGGGCTTGAGCACAGATACGCAGTATTTT CASSSSGQGLSTDTQYF
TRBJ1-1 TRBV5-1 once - TGCGCCAGCAGCTTGGATGCCGGGACACAGAACACTGAAGCTTTCTTT CASSLDAGTQNTEAFF
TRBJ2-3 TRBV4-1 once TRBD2 TGCGCCAGCAGCCCTCACCCCCTGCGCGGGGGGGCGGGCACAGATACGCAGTATTTT CASSPHPLRGGAGTDTQYF
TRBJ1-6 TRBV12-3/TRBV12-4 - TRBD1 TGTGCCAGCAGCGACAGGGGAGATTCACCCCTCCACTTT CASSDRGDSPLHF
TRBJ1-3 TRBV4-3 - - TGCGCCAGCAGCCAAGATAAGGCAGCGAGCTCTGGAAACACCATATATTTT CASSQDKAASSGNTIYF
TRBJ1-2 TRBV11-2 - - TGTGCCAGCAGCTTCGGGGGGTCGAACTATGGCTACACCTTC CASSFGGSNYGYTF
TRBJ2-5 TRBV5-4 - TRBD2 TGTGCCAGCAGCTTGGCGTCTAGCGGGGGGGTAGAGACCCAGTACTTC CASSLASSGGVETQYF
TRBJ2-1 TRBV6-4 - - TGTGCCAGCAGTGTGGACTTAGTCTACAATGAGCAGTTCTTC CASSVDLVYNEQFF
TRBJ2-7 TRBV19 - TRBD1 TGTGCCAGTAGTATTCTGAGACAGGGAACCTACGAGCAGTACTTC CASSILRQGTYEQYF
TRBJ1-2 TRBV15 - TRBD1 TGTGCCACCCAATCTGGACAGGGTACTGGCTACACCTTC CATQSGQGTGYTF
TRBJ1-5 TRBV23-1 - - TGCGCCAGCAGTCAATCAGATCCCAGGGGAGATCAGCCCCAGCATTTT CASSQSDPRGDQPQHF
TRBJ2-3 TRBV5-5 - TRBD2 TGTGCCAGCAGCTTGACGACTAGCGGGGGGGTTAGCACAGATACGCAGTATTTT CASSLTTSGGVSTDTQYF
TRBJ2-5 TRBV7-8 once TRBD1 TGTGCCAGCAGCCGAGACCGGGACAGGGCTACGAAGACCCAGTACTTC CASSRDRDRATKTQYF
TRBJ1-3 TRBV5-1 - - TGCGCCAGCAGCTTGTCCTATCAACCTGGAAACACCATATATTTT CASSLSYQPGNTIYF
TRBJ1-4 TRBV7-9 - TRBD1 TGTGCCAGCAGCTTAATGCTGGGTGGCAGGGGGTTGAATGAAAAACTGTTTTTT CASSLMLGGRGLNEKLFF
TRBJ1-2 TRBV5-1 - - TGCGCCAGCAGCTTGGATGGCAGGACTTTTCGTGGCTACACCTTC CASSLDGRTFRGYTF
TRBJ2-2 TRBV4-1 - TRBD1 TGCGCCAGCAGCACGAACAGGGGGACCGGGGAGCTGTTTTTT CASSTNRGTGELFF
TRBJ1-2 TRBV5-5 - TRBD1 TGTGCCAGCAGCCCATTCGGGACAGGTGAAGGCTACACCTTC CASSPFGTGEGYTF
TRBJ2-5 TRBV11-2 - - TGTGCCAGCAGCTTAGACAGGGCAGAGACCCAGTACTTC CASSLDRAETQYF
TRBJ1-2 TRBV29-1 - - TGCAGCGTTGAAAGTCGGGGTGTTGGCTACACCTTC CSVESRGVGYTF
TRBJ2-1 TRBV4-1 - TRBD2 TGCGCCAGCAGCCATCCTAGCGGGGGGGCGCGCGGCGAGCAGTTCTTC CASSHPSGGARGEQFF
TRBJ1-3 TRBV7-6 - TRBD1 TGTGCCAGCAGTTTCGAGGGGGCCGAAGCTTTTGCTGGAAACACCATATATTTT CASSFEGAEAFAGNTIYF
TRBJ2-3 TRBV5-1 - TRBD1 TGCGCCAGCAGCTTGGGGGGACAGGGCACAGATACGCAGTATTTT CASSLGGQGTDTQYF
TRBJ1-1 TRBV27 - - TGTGCCAGCAGTTTATACAGGGACACTGAAGCTTTCTTT CASSLYRDTEAFF
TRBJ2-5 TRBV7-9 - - TGTGCCAGCAGCTTAATCGGAGGGAGAGAGACCCAGTACTTC CASSLIGGRETQYF
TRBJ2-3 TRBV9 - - TGTGCCAGCAGCCCTCCCGAAGCGCCTAACACAGATACGCAGTATTTT CASSPPEAPNTDTQYF
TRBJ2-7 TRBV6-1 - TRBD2 TGTGCCAGCAGTGAAGCGCTCCAACTAGCGGGGGAATACGAGCAGTACTTC CASSEALQLAGEYEQYF
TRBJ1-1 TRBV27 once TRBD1 TGTGCCAGCAGTACTCGGACAGGGGGCACTGAAGCTTTCTTT CASSTRTGGTEAFF
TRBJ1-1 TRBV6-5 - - TGTGCCAGCAACTCCCGGACAGCCTACACTGAAGCTTTCTTT CASNSRTAYTEAFF
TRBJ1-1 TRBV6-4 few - TGTGCCAGCAGTGACTCGGGCACTAACACTGAAGCTTTCTTT CASSDSGTNTEAFF
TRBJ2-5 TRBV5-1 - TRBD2 TGCGCCAGCAGCTCCCAACCAAGAGGACTAGACCAAGAGACCCAGTACTTC CASSSQPRGLDQETQYF
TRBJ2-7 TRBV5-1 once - TGCGCCAGCAGCCAAACAGGGCTCGGTTACTACGAGCAGTACTTC CASSQTGLGYYEQYF
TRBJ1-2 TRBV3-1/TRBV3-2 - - TGTGCCAGCAGCTATCGATCGACGGCAGGGAGGAGTGGCTACACCTTC CASSYRSTAGRSGYTF
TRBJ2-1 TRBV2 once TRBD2 TGTGCCAGCAGTTCTAGCGGGGGTTACAATGAGCAGTTCTTC CASSSSGGYNEQFF
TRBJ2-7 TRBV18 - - TGTGCCAGCTCACCAGGGACTGGGCTCTACGAGCAGTACTTC CASSPGTGLYEQYF
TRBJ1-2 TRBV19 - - TGTGCCAGTAGCCCGCGGGGGCGAGGCTATGGCTACACCTTC CASSPRGRGYGYTF
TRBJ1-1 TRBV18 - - TGTGCCAGCTCACCTTCCGGGGTGAACACTGAAGCTTTCTTT CASSPSGVNTEAFF
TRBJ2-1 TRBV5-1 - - TGCGCCAGCAGCTTTGGTAACAGGGACAATGAGCAGTTCTTC CASSFGNRDNEQFF
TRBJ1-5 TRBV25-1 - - TGTGCCAGCAGTGGGGGGGACTGGTATCAGCCCCAGCATTTT CASSGGDWYQPQHF
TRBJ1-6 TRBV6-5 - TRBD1 TGTGCCAGCAGTTACCGGGACAGGAATTCACCCCTCCACTTT CASSYRDRNSPLHF
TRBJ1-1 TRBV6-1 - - TGTGCCAGCAGTGAACAATCCGCGACAGACACTGAAGCTTTCTTT CASSEQSATDTEAFF
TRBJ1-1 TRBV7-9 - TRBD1 TGTGCCAGCAGCTTAGGCGGGACAGGGGATCGGCGATCAGCTTTCTTT CASSLGGTGDRRSAFF
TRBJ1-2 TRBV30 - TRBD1 TGTGCCTCGACAGGGCCCTACTATGGCTACACCTTC CASTGPYYGYTF
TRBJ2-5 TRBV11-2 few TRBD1 TGTGCCAGCAGCGTTACCGGGACAGGCCGCCAAGAGACCCAGTACTTC CASSVTGTGRQETQYF
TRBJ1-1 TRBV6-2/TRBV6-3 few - TGTGCCAGCAGTCGCTTAATAGACAGGACCTATGTCGGCACTGAAGCTTTCTTT CASSRLIDRTYVGTEAFF
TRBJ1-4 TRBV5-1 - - TGCGCCAGCAGCTTGATGGGGGCCACTAATGAAAAACTGTTTTTT CASSLMGATNEKLFF
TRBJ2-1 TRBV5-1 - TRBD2 TGCGCCAGCAGGGATTTAACTAGCGGGGGGTACAATGAGCAGTTCTTC CASRDLTSGGYNEQFF
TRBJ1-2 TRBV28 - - TGTGCCAGTTCCCTACAGGGTAACTATGGCTACACCTTC CASSLQGNYGYTF
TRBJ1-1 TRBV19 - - TGTGCCAGTAGTATACAGGCCCTTCTGAACACTGAAGCTTTCTTT CASSIQALLNTEAFF
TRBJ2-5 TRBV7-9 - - TGTGCCAGCAGGCCACCCTTTGGCAAGCAAGAGACCCAGTACTTC CASRPPFGKQETQYF
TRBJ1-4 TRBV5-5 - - TGTGCCAGCAGCTTTGGGGGGGCTGAAAAACTGTTTTTT CASSFGGAEKLFF
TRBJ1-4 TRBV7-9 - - TGTGCCAGCAGCTTAGGGGGACAAACAAATGAAAAACTGTTTTTT CASSLGGQTNEKLFF
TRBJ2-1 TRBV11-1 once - TGTGCCAGCAGCCCCCGGGTAAACTCCTACAATGAGCAGTTCTTC CASSPRVNSYNEQFF